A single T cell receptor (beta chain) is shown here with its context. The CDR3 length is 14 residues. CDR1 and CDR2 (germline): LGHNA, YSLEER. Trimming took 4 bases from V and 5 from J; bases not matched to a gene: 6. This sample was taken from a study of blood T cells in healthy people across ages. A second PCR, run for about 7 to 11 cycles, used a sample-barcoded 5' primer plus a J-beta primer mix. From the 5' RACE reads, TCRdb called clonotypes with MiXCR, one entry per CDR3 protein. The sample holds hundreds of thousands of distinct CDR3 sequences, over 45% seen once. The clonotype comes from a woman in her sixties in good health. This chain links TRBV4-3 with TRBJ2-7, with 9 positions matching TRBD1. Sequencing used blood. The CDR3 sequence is CASSRNRDRDEQYF. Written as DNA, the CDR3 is TGCGCCAGCAGCCGAAACCGGGACAGGGACGAGCAGTACTTC.